This entry features one T cell receptor beta chain sequence. Its antigen remains unknown. The data belong to a study of T cell responses to AZD1222 COVID-19 vaccine. Study-wide results and caveats: Repertoires were obtained solely post-peak T cell response. AZD1222 recipients seropositive at baseline numbered only 5 or 6. Elevations in Spike-specific TCR breadth and depth followed administration of two AZD1222 doses. Females made up more of the donors, who were largely white British, and clonal diversity may have come out too low.

Here immunoSEQ multiplex PCR was the method, and the copy in TCRdb shows in-frame clones only, minus some. The sample records about 150,000 clones, 90% to 95% being singletons. V was cut by 1 base and J by 3 bases, with 22 bases left in between. CDR3 length: 18 amino acids. Germline V gives CDR1 MNHNS, CDR2 SASEGT. The input for sequencing was peripheral blood, taken on day 0 of AZD1222 vaccination. This receptor was obtained from an adult in good health. The chain has TRBV6-1 and TRBJ2-7; possible D gene TRBD2, 6 bases. CDR3 bases: TGTGCCAGCAGTGAAGTCATGGCCGGGGGAGGTTCTCTCTACGAGCAGTACTTC. Amino acids: CASSEVMAGGGSLYEQYF.